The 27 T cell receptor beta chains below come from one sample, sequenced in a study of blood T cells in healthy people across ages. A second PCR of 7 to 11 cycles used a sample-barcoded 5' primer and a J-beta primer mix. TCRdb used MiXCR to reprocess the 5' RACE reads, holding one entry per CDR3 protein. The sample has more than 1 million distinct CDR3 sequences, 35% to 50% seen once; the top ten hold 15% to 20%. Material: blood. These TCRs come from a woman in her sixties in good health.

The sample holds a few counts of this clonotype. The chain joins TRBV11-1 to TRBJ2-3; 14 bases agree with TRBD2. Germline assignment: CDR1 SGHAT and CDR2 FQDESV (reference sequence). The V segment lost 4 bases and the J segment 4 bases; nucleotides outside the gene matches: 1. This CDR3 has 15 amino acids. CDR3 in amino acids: CASSWTSGRSDTQYF. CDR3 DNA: TGTGCCAGCAGCTGGACTAGCGGGAGGTCAGATACGCAGTATTTT.

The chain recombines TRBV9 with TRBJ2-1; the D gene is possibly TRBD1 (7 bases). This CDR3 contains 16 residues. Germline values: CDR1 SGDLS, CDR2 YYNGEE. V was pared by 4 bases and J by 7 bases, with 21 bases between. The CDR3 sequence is CASSRRGGTAVNEQFF. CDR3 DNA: TGTGCCAGCAGCCGTAGAGGGGGGACAGCGGTGAATGAGCAGTTCTTC.

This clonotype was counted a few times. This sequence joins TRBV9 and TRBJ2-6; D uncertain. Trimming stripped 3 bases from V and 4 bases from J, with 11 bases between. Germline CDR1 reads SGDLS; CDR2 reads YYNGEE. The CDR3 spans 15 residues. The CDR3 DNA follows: TGTGCCAGCAGCGGAGGACCCATGGGGGCCAACGTCCTGACTTTC. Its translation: CASSGGPMGANVLTF.

The CDR3 spells CSALAGGPYEQYF. CDR3 coding DNA: TGCAGTGCTTTAGCGGGAGGGCCCTACGAGCAGTACTTC. The genes are TRBV20-1 and TRBJ2-7; 11 bases fit TRBD2. The CDR3 loop spans 13 amino acids. The V gene's germline CDR1 is DFQATT and CDR2 SNEGSKA (reference sequence). V was pared by 5 bases and J by 2 bases, with 2 bases of the junction left unmatched.

CDR3 sequence: CASTLLAGSYEQYF. For the CDR3, the DNA is TGTGCCAGCACCCTTCTAGCGGGCTCCTACGAGCAGTACTTC. V gene TRBV6-9 combines with J gene TRBJ2-7, with 8 bases matching TRBD2. The germline V gene encodes CDR1 MNHGY and CDR2 SVAAGI. The CDR3 consists of 14 residues. The V and J ends lost 7 bases and 0 bases, in that order; junction bases with no gene match: 5.

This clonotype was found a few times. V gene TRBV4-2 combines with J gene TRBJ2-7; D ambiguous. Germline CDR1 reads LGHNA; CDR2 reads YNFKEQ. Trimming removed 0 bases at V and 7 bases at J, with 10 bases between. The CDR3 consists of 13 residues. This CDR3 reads CASSQDASGEQYF. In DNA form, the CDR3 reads TGTGCCAGCAGCCAAGATGCGAGTGGAGAGCAGTACTTC.

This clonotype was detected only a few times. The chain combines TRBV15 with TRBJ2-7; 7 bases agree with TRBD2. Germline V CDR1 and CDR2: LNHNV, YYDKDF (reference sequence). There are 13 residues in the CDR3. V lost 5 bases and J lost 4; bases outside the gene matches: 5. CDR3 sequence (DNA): TGTGCCACCAGCGCCGGGGGGTTTTACGAGCAGTACTTC. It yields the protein CATSAGGFYEQYF.

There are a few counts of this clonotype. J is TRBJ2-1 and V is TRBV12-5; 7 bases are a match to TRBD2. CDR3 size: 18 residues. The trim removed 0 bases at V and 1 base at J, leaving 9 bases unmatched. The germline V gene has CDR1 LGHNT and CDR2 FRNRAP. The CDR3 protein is CASGLVAGGSWSYNEQFF. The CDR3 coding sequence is TGTGCTAGTGGTTTGGTAGCAGGCGGGAGTTGGTCCTACAATGAGCAGTTCTTC.

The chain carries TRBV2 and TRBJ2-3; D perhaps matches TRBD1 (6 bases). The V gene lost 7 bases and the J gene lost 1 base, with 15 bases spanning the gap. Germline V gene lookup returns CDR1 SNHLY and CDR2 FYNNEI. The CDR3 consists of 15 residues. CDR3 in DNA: TGTGCCAGCAATCTGGGGACAATCCGCACAGATACGCAGTATTTT. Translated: CASNLGTIRTDTQYF. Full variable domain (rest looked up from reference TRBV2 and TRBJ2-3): EPEVTQTPSHQVTQMGQEVILRCVPISNHLYFYWYRQILGQKVEFLVSFYNNEISEKSEIFDDQFSVERPDGSNFTLKIRSTKLEDSAMYFCASNLGTIRTDTQYFGPGTRLTVL.

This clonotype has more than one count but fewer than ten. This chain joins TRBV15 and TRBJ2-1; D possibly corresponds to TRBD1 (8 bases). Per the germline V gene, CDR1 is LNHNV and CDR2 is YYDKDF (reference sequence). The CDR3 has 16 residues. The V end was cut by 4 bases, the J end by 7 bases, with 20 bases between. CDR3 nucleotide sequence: TGTGCCACCAGCAACCCAGGACAGGGAGGGGGTAATGAGCAGTTCTTC. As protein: CATSNPGQGGGNEQFF. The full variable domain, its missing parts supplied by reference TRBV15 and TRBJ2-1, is DAMVIQNPRYQVTQFGKPVTLSCSQTLNHNVMYWYQQKSSQAPKLLFHYYDKDFNNEADTPDNFQSRRPNTSFCFLDIRSPGLGDTAMYLCATSNPGQGGGNEQFFGPGTRLTVL.

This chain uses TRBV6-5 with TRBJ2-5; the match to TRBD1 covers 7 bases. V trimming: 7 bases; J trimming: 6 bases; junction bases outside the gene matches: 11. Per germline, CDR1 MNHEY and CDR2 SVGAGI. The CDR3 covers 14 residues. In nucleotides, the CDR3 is TGTGCCAGCACTGCCGGGACAGTCAGGCAGACCCAGTACTTC. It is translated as CASTAGTVRQTQYF.

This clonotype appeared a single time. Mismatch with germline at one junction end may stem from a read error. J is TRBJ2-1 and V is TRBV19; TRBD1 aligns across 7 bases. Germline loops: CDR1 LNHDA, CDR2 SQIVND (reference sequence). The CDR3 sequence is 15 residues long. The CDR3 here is CASSPDRAAYNVQFF. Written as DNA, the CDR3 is TGTGCCAGTAGTCCCGACAGGGCTGCCTACAATGTGCAGTTCTTC.

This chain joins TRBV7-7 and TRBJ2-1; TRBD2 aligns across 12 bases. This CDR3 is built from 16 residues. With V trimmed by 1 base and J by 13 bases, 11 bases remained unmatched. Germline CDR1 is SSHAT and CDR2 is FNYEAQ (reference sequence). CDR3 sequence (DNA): TGTGCCAGCAGCTTAGGGACTAGCGGGAACCGGGAGACCCAGTTCTTC. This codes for CASSLGTSGNRETQFF.

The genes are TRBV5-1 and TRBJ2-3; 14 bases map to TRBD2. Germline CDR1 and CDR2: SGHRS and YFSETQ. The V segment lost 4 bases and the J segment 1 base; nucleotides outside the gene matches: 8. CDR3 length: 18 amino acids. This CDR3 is CASSHTGLAGVGTDTQYF. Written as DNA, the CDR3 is TGCGCCAGCAGCCATACGGGACTAGCGGGAGTCGGCACAGATACGCAGTATTTT.

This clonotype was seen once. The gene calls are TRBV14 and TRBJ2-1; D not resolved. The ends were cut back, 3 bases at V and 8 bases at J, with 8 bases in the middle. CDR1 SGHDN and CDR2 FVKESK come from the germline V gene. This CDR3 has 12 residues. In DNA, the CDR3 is TGTGCCAGCAGCCAGGAGTTACATGAGCAGTTCTTC. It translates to CASSQELHEQFF.

CDR3 bases: TGTGCCAGCAGCTCCCCTAGAGGGCCGGTCGAGCAGTACTTC. Translating gives CASSSPRGPVEQYF. The chain combines TRBV7-2 with TRBJ2-5, with D perhaps TRBD2 (5 bases). The J call may be mistaken, given a closer DNA end match to TRBJ2-7. The CDR3 length is 14 residues. Germline V gene lookup returns CDR1 SGHTA and CDR2 FQGNSA.

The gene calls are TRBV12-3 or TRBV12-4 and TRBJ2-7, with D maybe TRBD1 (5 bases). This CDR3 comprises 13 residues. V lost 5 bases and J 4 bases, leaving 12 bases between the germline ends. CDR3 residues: CASSPDREYEQYF. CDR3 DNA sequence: TGTGCCAGCAGTCCCGACAGAGAGTACGAGCAGTACTTC.

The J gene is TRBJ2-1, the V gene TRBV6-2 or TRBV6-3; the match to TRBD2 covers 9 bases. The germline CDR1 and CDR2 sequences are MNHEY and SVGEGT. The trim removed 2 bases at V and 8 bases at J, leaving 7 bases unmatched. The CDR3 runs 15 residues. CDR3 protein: CASSYNLAGNYEQFF. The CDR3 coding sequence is TGTGCCAGCAGTTACAACCTAGCGGGAAATTATGAGCAGTTCTTC.

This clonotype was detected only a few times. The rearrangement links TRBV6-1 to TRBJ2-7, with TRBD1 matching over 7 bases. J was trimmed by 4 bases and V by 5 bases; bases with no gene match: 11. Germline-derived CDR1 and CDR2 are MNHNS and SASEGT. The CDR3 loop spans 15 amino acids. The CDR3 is CASSPPPGQRYEQYF. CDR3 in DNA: TGTGCCAGCAGTCCTCCTCCGGGACAGAGATACGAGCAGTACTTC.

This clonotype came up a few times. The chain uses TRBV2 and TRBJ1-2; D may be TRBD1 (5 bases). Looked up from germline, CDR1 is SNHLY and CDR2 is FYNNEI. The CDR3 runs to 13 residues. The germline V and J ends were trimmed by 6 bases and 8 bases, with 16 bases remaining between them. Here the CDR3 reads CASSGQLGRGYTF. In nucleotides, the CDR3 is TGTGCCAGCAGCGGACAACTCGGGCGCGGCTACACCTTC.

As DNA, the CDR3 is TGTGCCAGCAGCCATGGTACCTCGGGGGGAAGCGGTAACTATGGCTACACCTTC. Amino acids: CASSHGTSGGSGNYGYTF. This chain uses TRBV4-2 with TRBJ1-2, with a weak D call TRBD1 (5 bases). In germline, CDR1 is LGHNA, CDR2 YNFKEQ. V gave up 3 bases and J gave up 1 base, with 21 bases separating them. This CDR3 contains 18 residues.

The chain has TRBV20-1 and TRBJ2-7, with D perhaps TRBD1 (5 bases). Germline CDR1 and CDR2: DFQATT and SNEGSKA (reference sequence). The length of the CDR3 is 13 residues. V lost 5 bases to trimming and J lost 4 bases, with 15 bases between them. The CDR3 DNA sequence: TGCAGTGCTTTGAGTGGGGCAGATTACGAGCAGTACTTC. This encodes CSALSGADYEQYF.

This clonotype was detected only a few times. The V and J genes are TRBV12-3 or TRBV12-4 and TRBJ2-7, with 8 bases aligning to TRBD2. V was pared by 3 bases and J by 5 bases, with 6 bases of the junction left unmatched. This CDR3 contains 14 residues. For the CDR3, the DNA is TGTGCCAGCAGTTTCGGGGGGGCGTTCGACGAGCAGTACTTC. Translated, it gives CASSFGGAFDEQYF.

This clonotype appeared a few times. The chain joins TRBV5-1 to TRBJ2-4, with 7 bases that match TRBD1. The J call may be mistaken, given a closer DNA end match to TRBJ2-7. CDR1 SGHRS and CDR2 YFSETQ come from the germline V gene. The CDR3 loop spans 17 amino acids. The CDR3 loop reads CASSLEGRGYSGNEQYF. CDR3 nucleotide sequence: TGCGCCAGCAGCTTGGAGGGCAGGGGGTACTCTGGTAACGAGCAGTACTTC.

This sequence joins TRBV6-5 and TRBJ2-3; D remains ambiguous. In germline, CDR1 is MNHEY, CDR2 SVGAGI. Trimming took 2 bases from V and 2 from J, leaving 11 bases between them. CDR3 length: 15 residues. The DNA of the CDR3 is TGTGCCAGCAGTTACACTATCGGAGACACAGATACGCAGTATTTT. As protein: CASSYTIGDTDTQYF.

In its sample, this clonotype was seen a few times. CDR3 DNA: TGTGCCAGCAGTTTATTGGCGGGACCCGAGCAGTACTTC. Translated: CASSLLAGPEQYF. The rearrangement uses TRBV12-3 or TRBV12-4 and TRBJ2-7, with a tentative D call TRBD2 (6 bases). Trimming took 2 bases from V and 6 from J, leaving 11 bases between them. The CDR3 sequence is 13 residues long.

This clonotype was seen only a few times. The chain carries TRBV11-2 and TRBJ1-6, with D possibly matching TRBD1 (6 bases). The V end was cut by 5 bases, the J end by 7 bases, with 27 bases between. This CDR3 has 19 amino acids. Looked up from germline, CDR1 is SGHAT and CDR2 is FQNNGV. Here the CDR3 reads CASSRQSWGWTDENSPLHF. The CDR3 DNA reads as TGTGCCAGCAGCCGTCAAAGTTGGGGGTGGACAGACGAAAATTCACCCCTCCACTTT. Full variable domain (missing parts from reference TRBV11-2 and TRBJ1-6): EAGVAQSPRYKIIEKRQSVAFWCNPISGHATLYWYQQILGQGPKLLIQFQNNGVVDDSQLPKDRFSAERLKGVDSTLKIQPAKLEDSAVYLCASSRQSWGWTDENSPLHFGNGTRLTVT.